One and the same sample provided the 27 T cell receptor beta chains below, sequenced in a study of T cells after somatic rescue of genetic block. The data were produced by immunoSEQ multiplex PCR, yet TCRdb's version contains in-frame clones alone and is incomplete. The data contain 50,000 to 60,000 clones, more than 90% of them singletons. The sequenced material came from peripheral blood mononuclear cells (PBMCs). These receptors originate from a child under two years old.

The CDR3 DNA sequence: TGTGCCAGCAGTTACCAGGGGGGAGGGACTGAAGCTTTCTTT. Translated, it gives CASSYQGGGTEAFF. The chain employs TRBV6-5 and TRBJ1-1; 7 bases map to TRBD1. Germline V gene data show CDR1 as MNHEY and CDR2 as SVGAGI. CDR3 length: 14 residues. With 2 bases clipped from V and 5 bases from J, the junction kept 5 bases outside the gene matches.

The CDR3 sequence: CASRGEADTQYF. DNA for the CDR3: TGCGCCAGCAGGGGGGAGGCAGATACGCAGTATTTT. The rearrangement links TRBV5-1 to TRBJ2-3; D perhaps matches TRBD2 (6 bases). V lost 5 bases and J 4 bases, leaving 8 bases between the germline ends. The CDR3 is 12 amino acids. CDR1 SGHRS and CDR2 YFSETQ come from the germline V gene.

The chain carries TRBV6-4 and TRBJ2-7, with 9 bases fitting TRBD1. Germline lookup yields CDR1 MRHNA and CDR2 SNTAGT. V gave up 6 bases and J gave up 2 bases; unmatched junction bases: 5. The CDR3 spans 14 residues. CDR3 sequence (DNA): TGTGCCAGCAGCCCCACAGGGGGCCCCTACGAGCAGTACTTC. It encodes CASSPTGGPYEQYF.

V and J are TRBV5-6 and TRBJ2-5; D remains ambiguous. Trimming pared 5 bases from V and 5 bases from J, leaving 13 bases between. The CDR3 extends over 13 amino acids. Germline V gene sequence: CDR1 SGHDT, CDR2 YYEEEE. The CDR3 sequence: CASRLDGGETQYF. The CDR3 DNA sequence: TGTGCCAGCAGGTTAGACGGTGGCGAGACCCAGTACTTC.

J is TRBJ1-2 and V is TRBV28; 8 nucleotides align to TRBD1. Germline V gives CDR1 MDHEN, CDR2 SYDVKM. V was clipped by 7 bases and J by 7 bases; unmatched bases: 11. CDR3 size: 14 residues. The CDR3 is CASTRDRWPPGYTF. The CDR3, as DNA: TGTGCCAGCACTCGGGACAGGTGGCCCCCTGGCTACACCTTC.

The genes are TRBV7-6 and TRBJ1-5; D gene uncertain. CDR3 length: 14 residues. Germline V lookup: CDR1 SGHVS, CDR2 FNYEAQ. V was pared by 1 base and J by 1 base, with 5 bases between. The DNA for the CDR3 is TGTGCCAGCAGCTTAGATGGGAGCAATCAGCCCCAGCATTTT. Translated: CASSLDGSNQPQHF.

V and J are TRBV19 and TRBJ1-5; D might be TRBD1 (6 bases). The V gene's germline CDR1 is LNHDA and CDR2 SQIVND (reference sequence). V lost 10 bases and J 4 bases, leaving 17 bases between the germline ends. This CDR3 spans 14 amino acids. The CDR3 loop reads CAISMGGANQPQHF. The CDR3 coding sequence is TGTGCCATCTCTATGGGGGGGGCTAATCAGCCCCAGCATTTT. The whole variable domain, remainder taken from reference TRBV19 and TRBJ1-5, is DGGITQSPKYLFRKEGQNVTLSCEQNLNHDAMYWYRQDPGQGLRLIYYSQIVNDFQKGDIAEGYSVSREKKESFPLTVTSAQKNPTAFYLCAISMGGANQPQHFGDGTRLSIL.

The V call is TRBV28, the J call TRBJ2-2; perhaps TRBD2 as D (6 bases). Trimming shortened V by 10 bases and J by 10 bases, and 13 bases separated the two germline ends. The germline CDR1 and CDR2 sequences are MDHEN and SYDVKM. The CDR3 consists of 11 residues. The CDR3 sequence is CATSRRVELFF. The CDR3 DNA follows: TGTGCCACCTCCCGGAGGGTGGAGCTGTTTTTT.

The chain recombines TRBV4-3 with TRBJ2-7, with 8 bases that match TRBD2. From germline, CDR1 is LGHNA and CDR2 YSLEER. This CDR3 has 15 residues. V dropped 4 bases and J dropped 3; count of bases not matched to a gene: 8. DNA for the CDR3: TGCGCCAGCAGCCTCGCGATTAGCGGGGACTACGAGCAGTACTTC. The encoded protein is CASSLAISGDYEQYF.

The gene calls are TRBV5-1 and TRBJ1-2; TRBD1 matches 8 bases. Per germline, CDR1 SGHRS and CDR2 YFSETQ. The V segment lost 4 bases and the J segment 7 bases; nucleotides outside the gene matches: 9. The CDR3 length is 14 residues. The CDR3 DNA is TGCGCCAGCAGCCCCCTCGACAGGGGACGTGGCTACACCTTC. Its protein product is CASSPLDRGRGYTF.

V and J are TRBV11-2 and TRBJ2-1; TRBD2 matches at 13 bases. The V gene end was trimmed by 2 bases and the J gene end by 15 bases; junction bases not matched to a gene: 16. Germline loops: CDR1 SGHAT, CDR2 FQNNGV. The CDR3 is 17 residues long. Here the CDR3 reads CASSLLSPGLAGLVSFF. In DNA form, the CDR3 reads TGTGCCAGCAGCTTACTCTCTCCGGGACTAGCGGGATTGGTGTCGTTCTTC.

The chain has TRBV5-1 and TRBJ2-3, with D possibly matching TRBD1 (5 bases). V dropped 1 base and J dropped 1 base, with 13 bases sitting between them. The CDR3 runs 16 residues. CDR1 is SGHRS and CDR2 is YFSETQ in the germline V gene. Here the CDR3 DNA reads TGCGCCAGCAGCTTGACGGGTCAAGGGGGCACAGATACGCAGTATTTT. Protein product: CASSLTGQGGTDTQYF.

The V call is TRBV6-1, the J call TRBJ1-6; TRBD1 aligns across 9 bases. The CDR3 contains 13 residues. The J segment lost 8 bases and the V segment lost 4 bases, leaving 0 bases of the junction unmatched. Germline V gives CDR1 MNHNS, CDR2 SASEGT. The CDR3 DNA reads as TGTGCCAGCAGTGGGACAGGGGATTCACCCCTCCACTTT. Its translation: CASSGTGDSPLHF.

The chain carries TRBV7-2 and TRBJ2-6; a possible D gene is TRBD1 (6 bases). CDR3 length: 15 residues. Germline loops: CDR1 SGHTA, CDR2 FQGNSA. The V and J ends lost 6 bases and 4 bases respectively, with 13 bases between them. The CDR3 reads CASRQTGQGANVLTF. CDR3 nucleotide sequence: TGTGCCAGCAGACAAACTGGACAGGGGGCCAACGTCCTGACTTTC.

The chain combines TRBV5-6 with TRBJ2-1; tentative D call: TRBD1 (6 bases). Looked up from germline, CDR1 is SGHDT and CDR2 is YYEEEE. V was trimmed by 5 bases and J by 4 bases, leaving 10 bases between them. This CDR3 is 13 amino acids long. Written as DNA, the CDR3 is TGTGCCAGCAGTTGTGGGACATACAATGAGCAGTTCTTC. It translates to CASSCGTYNEQFF.

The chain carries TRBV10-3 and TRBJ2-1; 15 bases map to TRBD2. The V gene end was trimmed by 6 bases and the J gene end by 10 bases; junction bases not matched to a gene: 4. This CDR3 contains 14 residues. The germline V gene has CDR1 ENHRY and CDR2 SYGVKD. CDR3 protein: CAISGTSGRIEQFF. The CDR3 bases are TGTGCCATCAGCGGGACTAGCGGGAGGATAGAGCAGTTCTTC.

The CDR3 sequence is CASSSPSGRHETQYF. Here the CDR3 DNA reads TGTGCCAGCAGCTCCCCTAGCGGGAGACATGAGACCCAGTACTTC. This chain joins TRBV7-2 and TRBJ2-5; 10 bases fit TRBD2. Germline assignment: CDR1 SGHTA and CDR2 FQGNSA. This CDR3 is 15 amino acids long. The J segment lost 5 bases and the V segment lost 4 bases, leaving 7 bases of the junction unmatched. The whole variable domain, remainder taken from reference TRBV7-2 and TRBJ2-5, is GAGVSQSPSNKVTEKGKDVELRCDPISGHTALYWYRQSLGQGLEFLIYFQGNSAPDKSGLPSDRFSAERTGGSVSTLTIQRTQQEDSAVYLCASSSPSGRHETQYFGPGTRLLVL.

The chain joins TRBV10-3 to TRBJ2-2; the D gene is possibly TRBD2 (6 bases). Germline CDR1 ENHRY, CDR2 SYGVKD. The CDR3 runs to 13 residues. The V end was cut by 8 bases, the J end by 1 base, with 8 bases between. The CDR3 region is CAIGDLNTGELFF. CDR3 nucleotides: TGTGCCATCGGGGACTTGAACACCGGGGAGCTGTTTTTT.

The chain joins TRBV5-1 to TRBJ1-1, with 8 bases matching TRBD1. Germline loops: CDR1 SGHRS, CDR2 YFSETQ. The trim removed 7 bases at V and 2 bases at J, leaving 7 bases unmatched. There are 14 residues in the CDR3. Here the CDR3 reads CASRTTGANTEAFF. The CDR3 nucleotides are TGCGCCAGCCGTACGACAGGGGCCAACACTGAAGCTTTCTTT.

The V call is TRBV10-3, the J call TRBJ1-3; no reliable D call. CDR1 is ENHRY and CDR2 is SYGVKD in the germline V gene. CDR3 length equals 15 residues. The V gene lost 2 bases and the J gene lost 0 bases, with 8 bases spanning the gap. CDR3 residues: CAISEPTRSGNTIYF. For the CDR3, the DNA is TGTGCCATCAGTGAGCCAACTCGCTCTGGAAACACCATATATTTT.

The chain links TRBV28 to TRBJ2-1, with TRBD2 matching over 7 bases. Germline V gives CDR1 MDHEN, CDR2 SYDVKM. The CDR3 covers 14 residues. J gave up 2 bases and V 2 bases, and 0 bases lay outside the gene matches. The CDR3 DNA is TGTGCCAGCAGTTTACTAGCGGCCTACAATGAGCAGTTCTTC. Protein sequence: CASSLLAAYNEQFF.

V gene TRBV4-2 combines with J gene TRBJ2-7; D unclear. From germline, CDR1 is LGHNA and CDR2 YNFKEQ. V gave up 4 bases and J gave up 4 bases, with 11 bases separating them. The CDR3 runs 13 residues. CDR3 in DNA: TGTGCCAGCAGCCCCCACCCGGAATACGAGCAGTACTTC. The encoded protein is CASSPHPEYEQYF.

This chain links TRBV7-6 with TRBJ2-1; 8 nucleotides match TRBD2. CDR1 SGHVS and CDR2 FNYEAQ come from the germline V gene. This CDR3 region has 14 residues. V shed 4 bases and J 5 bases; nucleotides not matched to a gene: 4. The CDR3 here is CASSSGTSNNEQFF. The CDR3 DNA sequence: TGTGCCAGCAGCTCCGGGACTAGTAACAATGAGCAGTTCTTC.

This CDR3 is CASSPGLAGGHEQFF. CDR3 nucleotides: TGTGCCAGCTCACCGGGACTAGCGGGTGGCCATGAGCAGTTCTTC. This sequence joins TRBV18 and TRBJ2-1; 12 bases align to TRBD2. V shed 3 bases, J shed 8 bases, and the junction held 5 bases outside the gene matches. The CDR3 is 15 residues long. CDR1 is KGHSH and CDR2 is LQKENI in the germline V gene.

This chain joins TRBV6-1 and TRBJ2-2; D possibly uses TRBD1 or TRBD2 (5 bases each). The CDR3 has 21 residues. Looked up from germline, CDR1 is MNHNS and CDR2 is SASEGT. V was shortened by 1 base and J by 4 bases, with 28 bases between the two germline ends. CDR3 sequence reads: CASSEGGVGFFRVGTTGELFF. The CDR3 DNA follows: TGTGCCAGCAGTGAAGGAGGTGTAGGTTTTTTCAGGGTGGGGACCACCGGGGAGCTGTTTTTT.

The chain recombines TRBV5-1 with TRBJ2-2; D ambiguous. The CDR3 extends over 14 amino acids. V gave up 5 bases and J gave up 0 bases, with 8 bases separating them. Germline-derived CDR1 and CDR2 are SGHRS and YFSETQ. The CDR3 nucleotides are TGCGCCAGCAGAGGGTTTCCGAACACCGGGGAGCTGTTTTTT. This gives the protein CASRGFPNTGELFF. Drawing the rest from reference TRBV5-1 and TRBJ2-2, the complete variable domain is KAGVTQTPRYLIKTRGQQVTLSCSPISGHRSVSWYQQTPGQGLQFLFEYFSETQRNKGNFPGRFSGRQFSNSRSEMNVSTLELGDSALYLCASRGFPNTGELFFGEGSRLTVL.

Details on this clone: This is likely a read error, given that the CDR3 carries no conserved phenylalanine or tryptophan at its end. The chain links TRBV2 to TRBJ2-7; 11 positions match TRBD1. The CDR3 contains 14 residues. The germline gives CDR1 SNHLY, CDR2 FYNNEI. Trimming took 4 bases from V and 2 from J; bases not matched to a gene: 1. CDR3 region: CASSGDRGTYEQYL. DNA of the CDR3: TGTGCCAGCAGTGGGGACAGGGGGACCTACGAGCAGTACCTC.